These T cell receptor beta chains were read from a single sample in a study of identical twins. TCRdb reanalysed the 5' RACE reads using MiXCR and keeps one entry per CDR3 protein. Of approximately 240,000 distinct CDR3 sequences listed, about an eighth are singletons. The sample was memory (CD45RO+) T cells sorted from blood. These receptors all come from a woman aged 18-29 years in good health. Both conserved end residues are part of each CDR3. D genes are given only for firm matches. Expanded clones get a size class; other rows say once, few or many, or leave the size out.

J gene,clone size,D gene,V gene,CDR3 protein,CDR3 DNA
TRBJ2-3,few,NA,TRBV18,CASSPPVTDTQYF,TGTGCCAGCTCACCACCCGTTACAGATACGCAGTATTTT
TRBJ2-3,NA,TRBD2,TRBV11-3,CASSRRLAGGTDTQYF,TGTGCCAGCAGCCGCCGACTAGCGGGGGGGACAGATACGCAGTATTTT
TRBJ2-2,few,NA,TRBV5-5,CASTLDRVGGELFF,TGTGCCAGCACCCTGGACAGAGTTGGCGGGGAGCTGTTTTTT
TRBJ1-2,many,TRBD1,TRBV6-5,CASSYGTGVYGYTF,TGTGCCAGCAGTTACGGGACAGGGGTCTATGGCTACACCTTC
TRBJ2-1,NA,NA,TRBV7-2,CASSQRHYLRNEQFF,TGTGCCAGCAGCCAAAGACATTACCTTAGGAATGAGCAGTTCTTC
TRBJ2-1,many,NA,TRBV3-1,CASSPKDLPQFF,TGTGCCAGCAGCCCGAAAGATTTACCCCAGTTCTTC
TRBJ2-1,NA,NA,TRBV12-3/TRBV12-4,CASGAGRGEQFF,TGTGCCAGCGGCGCAGGGCGAGGTGAGCAGTTCTTC
TRBJ2-2,NA,TRBD2,TRBV9,CASSLGTSGGELFF,TGTGCCAGCAGCCTTGGGACTAGTGGCGGGGAGCTGTTTTTT
TRBJ2-7,few,NA,TRBV20-1,CSASVFGGLVWEQYF,TGCAGTGCCAGCGTTTTTGGCGGGTTGGTGTGGGAGCAGTACTTC
TRBJ1-1,few,TRBD1,TRBV20-1,CSAPRDRGRKEAFF,TGCAGTGCTCCCCGGGACAGGGGACGAAAGGAAGCTTTCTTT
TRBJ1-6,NA,NA,TRBV9,CASSPGDSGGSPLHF,TGTGCCAGCAGCCCAGGGGACTCTGGGGGTTCACCCCTCCACTTT
TRBJ2-1,NA,NA,TRBV20-1,CSARDWGIEQFF,TGCAGTGCTAGAGATTGGGGGATTGAGCAGTTCTTC
TRBJ2-1,many,TRBD2,TRBV20-1,CSARVLAGSGASHEQFF,TGCAGTGCTAGAGTTCTAGCGGGTAGCGGGGCTAGCCATGAGCAGTTCTTC
TRBJ2-1,few,NA,TRBV6-6,CASRRRAFEQFF,TGTGCCAGCAGAAGGAGGGCCTTTGAGCAGTTCTTC
TRBJ2-7,few,NA,TRBV3-1,CASSHGPVEQYF,TGTGCCAGCAGCCACGGTCCGGTCGAGCAGTACTTC
TRBJ2-1,many,NA,TRBV5-6,CASSSVRTGSSYNEQFF,TGTGCCAGCAGCTCAGTTCGGACGGGAAGCTCCTACAATGAGCAGTTCTTC
TRBJ2-2,many,NA,TRBV27,CASSFKQGGSGELFF,TGTGCCAGCAGTTTTAAACAGGGTGGGTCCGGGGAGCTGTTTTTT
TRBJ2-2,few,NA,TRBV11-1,CASSLEGGMGGSGGTGELFF,TGTGCCAGCAGCTTAGAAGGCGGTATGGGGGGCAGCGGTGGCACCGGGGAGCTGTTTTTT
TRBJ2-1,NA,TRBD2,TRBV7-7,CASSLVPAGGLNEQFF,TGTGCCAGCAGCTTAGTCCCAGCGGGAGGGCTGAATGAGCAGTTCTTC
TRBJ2-7,many,TRBD1,TRBV12-3/TRBV12-4,CASSLTTGGEQYF,TGTGCCAGCAGTTTGACGACAGGGGGCGAGCAGTACTTC
TRBJ2-2,few,TRBD1,TRBV5-1,CASSSRDRATGELFF,TGCGCCAGCAGCTCCCGGGACAGGGCCACCGGGGAGCTGTTTTTT
TRBJ1-1,few,NA,TRBV7-9,CASTVWEGNTEAFF,TGTGCCAGCACCGTATGGGAGGGGAACACTGAAGCTTTCTTT
TRBJ2-1,NA,NA,TRBV20-1,CSASGDNEQFF,TGCAGTGCTAGTGGGGACAATGAGCAGTTCTTC
TRBJ1-6,NA,NA,TRBV12-3/TRBV12-4,CASSFLGGVPPLHF,TGTGCCAGCAGTTTCTTGGGAGGGGTCCCACCCCTCCACTTT
TRBJ2-3,many,TRBD1,TRBV12-3/TRBV12-4,CASSDLDRGGDTQYF,TGTGCCAGCTCTGACTTGGACAGGGGGGGCGATACGCAGTATTTT
TRBJ1-1,few,NA,TRBV2,CASTEVPTRAFF,TGTGCCAGCACTGAGGTTCCAACCCGGGCTTTCTTT
TRBJ1-5,many,NA,TRBV2,CASSVDNSNQPQHF,TGTGCCAGCAGTGTTGACAATAGCAATCAGCCCCAGCATTTT
TRBJ2-2,NA,NA,TRBV20-1,CSATRTGNTGELFF,TGCAGTGCTACAAGGACGGGGAACACCGGGGAGCTGTTTTTT
TRBJ2-3,NA,TRBD2,TRBV5-1,CASSVRGGRSGDTQYF,TGCGCCAGCAGCGTACGAGGCGGGAGATCAGGAGATACGCAGTATTTT
TRBJ2-2,many,NA,TRBV6-2/TRBV6-3,CASRWGLAGELFF,TGTGCCAGCAGGTGGGGACTCGCCGGGGAGCTGTTTTTT
TRBJ1-2,few,NA,TRBV19,CASAAFGPGYTF,TGTGCCAGTGCCGCATTTGGGCCTGGCTACACCTTC
TRBJ1-1,few,NA,TRBV20-1,CSARDQPGEAFF,TGCAGTGCTAGAGATCAGCCGGGTGAAGCTTTCTTT
TRBJ1-2,many,NA,TRBV3-1,CASSQVAVGGYGYTF,TGTGCCAGCAGCCAAGTGGCGGTGGGAGGCTATGGCTACACCTTC
TRBJ2-2,few,TRBD2,TRBV19,CASNLGLADNTGELFF,TGTGCCAGTAATCTCGGACTAGCGGATAACACCGGGGAGCTGTTTTTT
TRBJ2-1,few,NA,TRBV24-1,CATSDSASSYNEQFF,TGTGCCACCAGTGATTCGGCGAGCTCCTACAATGAGCAGTTCTTC
TRBJ2-2,few,TRBD1,TRBV10-3,CASNRGPNTGELFF,TGTGCCTCAAACAGGGGCCCGAACACCGGGGAGCTGTTTTTT
TRBJ1-4,few,NA,TRBV4-1,CASSQDRAYATNEKLFF,TGCGCCAGCAGCCAAGATAGGGCCTACGCAACTAATGAAAAACTGTTTTTT
TRBJ2-1,once,NA,TRBV27,CASSGPNYNEQFF,TGTGCCAGCAGTGGCCCGAACTACAATGAGCAGTTCTTC
TRBJ1-1,NA,NA,TRBV5-5,CASSFSTRDTEAFF,TGTGCCAGCAGCTTTAGTACTCGGGACACTGAAGCTTTCTTT
TRBJ1-2,NA,TRBD1,TRBV20-1,CSAPGDRRYGYTF,TGCAGTGCTCCCGGGGACAGGAGATATGGCTACACCTTC